A selection of T cell receptor beta chains follows, all from one sample in a study of T cells after yellow fever vaccination. TCRdb re-called the 5' RACE reads with MiXCR, one entry per CDR3 protein. The sample records some 250,000 distinct CDR3 sequences, approximately 3.8% being singletons. The starting material was PBMCs, obtained 15 days after the yellow fever booster vaccination. The receptor source for this set is a man between 18 and 29 years old who received the YFV17D yellow fever vaccine. Each CDR3 is given with its conserved first and last residue. A D gene is named only where the DNA matches it firmly. Clone size is given for some rows only: seen once, a few or many times, or a class if the clone is expanded.

CASGRGQTNTGELFF,TGCGCCAGCGGAAGGGGACAAACGAACACCGGGGAGCTGTTTTTT,.,TRBJ2-2,TRBV5-1,.
CASSSHAGNTEAFF,TGTGCCAGCAGTTCCCATGCAGGGAACACTGAAGCTTTCTTT,.,TRBJ1-1,TRBV6-6,many
CASSQDSQPGNQPQHF,TGTGCCAGCAGCCAAGATTCTCAACCTGGCAATCAGCCCCAGCATTTT,.,TRBJ1-5,TRBV3-1,many
CASSSRAGEGVDTQYF,TGTGCCAGCAGCTCTAGAGCGGGGGAGGGGGTAGATACGCAGTATTTT,TRBD2,TRBJ2-3,TRBV7-8,many
CASSLPGTQGANEQFF,TGCGCCAGCAGCTTGCCCGGGACCCAGGGGGCAAATGAGCAATTCTTC,TRBD1,TRBJ2-1,TRBV5-1,many
CASSLGHPYGYTF,TGTGCCAGCAGTTTAGGCCATCCCTATGGCTACACCTTC,.,TRBJ1-2,TRBV12-3/TRBV12-4,many
CASGGGGELFF,TGTGCCAGCGGCGGAGGCGGGGAGCTGTTTTTT,.,TRBJ2-2,TRBV7-3,many
CASSQDTVTETQYF,TGCGCCAGCAGCCAAGATACGGTAACAGAGACCCAGTACTTC,.,TRBJ2-5,TRBV4-1,many
CASSLRTAGQPQHF,TGTGCCAGCAGTTTACGGACAGCTGGCCAGCCCCAGCATTTT,.,TRBJ1-5,TRBV12-3/TRBV12-4,many
CASSEYDRAYEQYF,TGTGCCAGCAGTGAATATGACAGAGCCTACGAGCAGTACTTC,.,TRBJ2-7,TRBV25-1,few
CASSDKRGAFF,TGTGCCAGCAGTGATAAACGAGGAGCTTTCTTT,.,TRBJ1-1,TRBV28,many
CASKNPRQGPDAASGANVLTF,TGTGCCAGCAAAAATCCCCGGCAGGGACCGGACGCTGCTTCCGGGGCCAACGTCCTGACTTTC,.,TRBJ2-6,TRBV7-2,many
CASVAGPTNEKLFF,TGTGCCAGCGTGGCGGGACCAACTAATGAAAAACTGTTTTTT,.,TRBJ1-4,TRBV28,many
CASSHAGGNQPQHF,TGCGCCAGCAGCCATGCGGGCGGCAATCAGCCCCAGCATTTT,.,TRBJ1-5,TRBV4-1,many
CSAPRDTGLYGYTF,TGCAGTGCCCCACGGGACACAGGACTCTATGGCTACACCTTC,.,TRBJ1-2,TRBV20-1,many
CASTGTSATGELFF,TGTGCCAGCACCGGGACTAGTGCCACCGGGGAGCTGTTTTTT,TRBD2,TRBJ2-2,TRBV7-9,many
CASSLAPTDRDWHGYTF,TGTGCCAGCAGCTTAGCTCCGACTGACAGGGATTGGCATGGCTACACCTTC,TRBD1,TRBJ1-2,TRBV7-9,many
CASILDSYNEQFF,TGTGCCAGCATCTTGGACAGTTACAATGAGCAGTTCTTC,.,TRBJ2-1,TRBV7-9,many
CASSQQNTGELFF,TGTGCCAGCAGCCAACAGAACACCGGGGAGCTGTTTTTT,.,TRBJ2-2,TRBV3-1,many
CASSLVSAYNSPLHF,TGCGCCAGCAGCTTGGTTTCGGCATATAATTCACCCCTCCACTTT,.,TRBJ1-6,TRBV5-1,many
CASSGLEETQYF,TGTGCCAGCAGTGGACTAGAAGAGACCCAGTACTTC,.,TRBJ2-5,TRBV2,many
CASTHSRGEFYEQYF,TGTGCCAGCACCCACTCGCGGGGGGAATTCTACGAGCAGTACTTC,TRBD2,TRBJ2-7,TRBV7-9,many
CASSQTRTSGGPTYEQYF,TGTGCCAGCAGCCAGACCCGGACTAGCGGGGGCCCGACCTACGAGCAGTACTTC,TRBD2,TRBJ2-7,TRBV4-2,many
CASSQGAGPTNTEAFF,TGCGCCAGCAGCCAAGGGGCAGGGCCCACGAACACTGAAGCTTTCTTT,.,TRBJ1-1,TRBV4-1,many
CSAVRDRKLFF,TGCAGTGCAGTAAGGGACAGGAAGCTGTTTTTT,TRBD1,TRBJ1-4,TRBV20-1,many
CAWSVPGELFF,TGTGCCTGGAGTGTGCCCGGGGAGCTGTTTTTT,.,TRBJ2-2,TRBV30,many
CASSFGQGEGEAFF,TGTGCCAGCAGTTTCGGACAGGGGGAAGGTGAAGCTTTCTTT,TRBD1,TRBJ1-1,TRBV12-3/TRBV12-4,many
CSARHSNYGYTF,TGCAGCGCGAGACACTCTAACTATGGCTACACCTTC,.,TRBJ1-2,TRBV29-1,many
CASKSGTYGYTF,TGTGCCAGCAAGTCCGGGACGTATGGCTACACCTTC,.,TRBJ1-2,TRBV12-3/TRBV12-4,many
CSVEDSRGTTDTQYF,TGCAGCGTTGAAGATTCCCGGGGGACAACAGATACGCAGTATTTT,.,TRBJ2-3,TRBV29-1,many
CASSLERLETQYF,TGTGCCAGCAGCTTAGAGCGTCTCGAGACCCAGTACTTC,.,TRBJ2-5,TRBV7-9,many
CASSIRASGGQETQYF,TGTGCCAGTAGTATAAGGGCTAGCGGGGGCCAAGAGACCCAGTACTTC,TRBD2,TRBJ2-5,TRBV19,many
CASSLGQYGYTF,TGTGCCAGCAGTTTAGGGCAATATGGCTACACCTTC,.,TRBJ1-2,TRBV12-3/TRBV12-4,many
CSARDWSLGGNQPQHF,TGCAGTGCTAGAGATTGGAGCCTGGGGGGCAATCAGCCCCAGCATTTT,.,TRBJ1-5,TRBV20-1,many
CASSVGGTGVDSPLHF,TGTGCCAGCAGCGTAGGGGGGACAGGGGTGGATTCACCCCTCCACTTT,TRBD1,TRBJ1-6,TRBV9,many
CASSGVGRSYTEAFF,TGCGCCAGCAGCGGGGTAGGTAGGTCATACACTGAAGCTTTCTTT,.,TRBJ1-1,TRBV4-1,many
CASSPLGASTDTQYF,TGTGCCAGCAGTCCTCTGGGGGCAAGCACAGATACGCAGTATTTT,.,TRBJ2-3,TRBV12-3/TRBV12-4,many
CASSYGGGATGELFF,TGTGCCAGCAGTTACGGCGGCGGGGCCACCGGGGAGCTGTTTTTT,.,TRBJ2-2,TRBV6-6,many
CASSSYEAFGQFF,TGTGCCAGCAGCTCCTATGAGGCGTTTGGGCAGTTCTTC,.,TRBJ2-1,TRBV5-4,many
CASSLLTSGQETQYF,TGCGCCAGCAGCTTGTTAACTAGCGGGCAAGAGACCCAGTACTTC,TRBD2,TRBJ2-5,TRBV5-1,many
CASSLWEGGQPQETQYF,TGTGCCAGCAGCTTGTGGGAAGGAGGACAGCCCCAAGAGACCCAGTACTTC,.,TRBJ2-5,TRBV5-6,many
CASSLSVGLAATGTQYF,TGTGCCAGCAGCTTAAGTGTCGGGCTAGCGGCCACAGGCACGCAGTATTTT,TRBD2,TRBJ2-3,TRBV11-2,many
CASSLGGPATDTQYF,TGTGCCAGCAGCTTGGGGGGCCCCGCCACAGATACGCAGTATTTT,.,TRBJ2-3,TRBV5-4,many
CASSPPEDEQFF,TGTGCCAGCAGTCCCCCCGAGGATGAGCAGTTCTTC,.,TRBJ2-1,TRBV12-3/TRBV12-4,many
CSADILREDEAFF,TGCAGTGCTGATATACTCCGAGAAGATGAAGCTTTCTTT,.,TRBJ1-1,TRBV20-1,many
CASSYSGQPGSPLHF,TGTGCCAGCAGTTACTCGGGGCAGCCTGGCTCACCCCTCCACTTT,.,TRBJ1-6,TRBV6-5,many
CAWRDRMNQPQHF,TGTGCCTGGAGGGACAGGATGAATCAGCCCCAGCATTTT,TRBD1,TRBJ1-5,TRBV30,few
CASTDYTGVANYGYTF,TGTGCCAGCACCGACTACACAGGGGTGGCTAACTATGGCTACACCTTC,TRBD1,TRBJ1-2,TRBV7-8,many
CSARPPGFEPQHF,TGCAGTGCACGCCCCCCGGGGTTTGAGCCCCAGCATTTT,.,TRBJ1-5,TRBV20-1,.
CASKEDVSSGNTIYF,TGCGCCAGCAAAGAAGACGTCAGCTCTGGAAACACCATATATTTT,.,TRBJ1-3,TRBV5-1,many
CASSFNRDINQPQHF,TGTGCCAGCAGCTTTAATCGGGACATCAATCAGCCCCAGCATTTT,.,TRBJ1-5,TRBV7-2,many
CASSSVPGLAGAGANVLTF,TGTGCCAGCAGCTCCGTCCCGGGACTAGCGGGGGCTGGGGCCAACGTCCTGACTTTC,TRBD2,TRBJ2-6,TRBV7-3,many
CASSITRQGGYTF,TGTGCCAGCAGCATAACCCGTCAGGGTGGCTACACCTTC,.,TRBJ1-2,TRBV12-3/TRBV12-4,many
CASSQGGLDEQYF,TGTGCCAGCAGCCAGGGGGGGCTGGACGAGCAGTACTTC,.,TRBJ2-7,TRBV7-6,many
CASSPGGASYNSPLHF,TGTGCCAGCAGCCCCGGGGGGGCTTCCTATAATTCACCCCTCCACTTT,.,TRBJ1-6,TRBV12-3/TRBV12-4,many
CASSLVGGGAIFYEQYF,TGTGCCAGCAGCTTAGTTGGGGGGGGAGCGATTTTCTACGAGCAGTACTTC,TRBD2,TRBJ2-7,TRBV7-2,many
CASSAQGNYGYTF,TGCGCCAGCAGCGCACAGGGGAACTATGGCTACACCTTC,TRBD1,TRBJ1-2,TRBV5-1,many
CASRLTGTGGNYGYTF,TGTGCCAGCAGATTGACGGGGACAGGGGGGAACTATGGCTACACCTTC,TRBD1,TRBJ1-2,TRBV5-6,.
CASSDPSEGGELFF,TGTGCCAGCAGTGACCCCTCAGAGGGCGGGGAGCTGTTTTTT,.,TRBJ2-2,TRBV2,many
CASSFSRGGDAGTQYF,TGTGCCAGCAGCTTTTCTCGGGGGGGGGACGCAGGGACCCAGTACTTC,TRBD2,TRBJ2-5,TRBV5-5,many